The rows below give T cell receptor beta chains drawn from one sample of a study of shared clonotypes between healthy human individuals. TCRdb keeps only in-frame clones here, not all; method: immunoSEQ multiplex PCR. The data hold about 610,000 clones, with 95% to 98% observed a single time. Input material: naive CD4+ T cells sorted from blood. The receptor set was obtained from a woman aged 25 to 45 in good health. Both conserved end residues are part of each CDR3. A D gene is named only where the DNA matches it firmly. Clone size appears in some rows only: once, few, many, or a class for an expanded clone.

j_call	clone_size	v_call	d_call	cdr3_nt	cdr3_aa
TRBJ1-3	-	TRBV6-1	-	TGTGCCAGCAGGGCCTCTGGAAACACCATATATTTT	CASRASGNTIYF
TRBJ1-2	-	TRBV6-6	-	TGTGCCAGCAGTCCTAGCGATGGCTACACCTTC	CASSPSDGYTF
TRBJ2-5	few	TRBV29-1	-	TGCAGCGCCCGACGAGGGGTAGAGACCCAGTACTTC	CSARRGVETQYF
TRBJ2-2	once	TRBV5-1	TRBD2	TGCGCCAGCAGCGAAGGACTAGCCAACACCGGGGAGCTGTTTTTT	CASSEGLANTGELFF
TRBJ1-1	-	TRBV6-1	-	TGTGCCAGCAGTGAGACAGTGAACACTGAAGCTTTCTTT	CASSETVNTEAFF
TRBJ2-7	-	TRBV19	TRBD2	TGTGCCAGTAGTCCCGGACTAGCGGGAAGATACGAGCAGTACTTC	CASSPGLAGRYEQYF
TRBJ2-5	-	TRBV10-1	TRBD2	TGCGCCAGCAGTCTAGCGGGTCCCGGAGAGACCCAGTACTTC	CASSLAGPGETQYF
TRBJ2-3	-	TRBV15	TRBD2	TGTGCCACCAGCAGAGCGGTACTAGCGGGAGCTTCGGATACGCAGTATTTT	CATSRAVLAGASDTQYF
TRBJ2-3	-	TRBV5-1	TRBD1	TGCGCCAGCAGCTCCCCGGCAGGGGGTGGCACAGATACGCAGTATTTT	CASSSPAGGGTDTQYF
TRBJ1-1	-	TRBV7-3	-	TGTGCCAGCAGCTTATCGGGTAGAACTGAAGCTTTCTTT	CASSLSGRTEAFF
TRBJ1-5	-	TRBV19	-	TGTGCCAGTAGTGCCAGACAGGCTGATAGCAATCAGCCCCAGCATTTT	CASSARQADSNQPQHF
TRBJ1-2	once	TRBV10-1	-	TGCGCCAGCAGCCCCGAATCCCCGGTCGGCTACACCTTC	CASSPESPVGYTF
TRBJ1-1	-	TRBV30	TRBD1	TGTGCCTGGAGTTCACAGGGGTCTGAAGCTTTCTTT	CAWSSQGSEAFF
TRBJ2-2	-	TRBV11-2	TRBD2	TGTGCCAGCAGCCCCATAGCGGGAGGGGACACCGGGGAGCTGTTTTTT	CASSPIAGGDTGELFF
TRBJ1-1	-	TRBV28	-	TGTGCCAGCAGGGTCGGTCTCTCGAACACTGAAGCTTTCTTT	CASRVGLSNTEAFF
TRBJ2-1	-	TRBV5-1	TRBD2	TGCGCCAGCGAGCTGGGGCGGGGGACCAATGAGCAGTTCTTC	CASELGRGTNEQFF
TRBJ2-7	-	TRBV5-1	TRBD1	TGCGCCAGCAGCTTGTCCACTGGACAGGGCTACGAGCAGTACTTC	CASSLSTGQGYEQYF
TRBJ2-3	-	TRBV7-9	TRBD2	TGTGCCAGCAGCCCGGGGACTAGCGGGAGTGATACGCAGTATTTT	CASSPGTSGSDTQYF
TRBJ1-2	-	TRBV23-1	-	TGCGCCAGCAGTCGATACTCAACAGGGAATGACTATGGCTACACCTTC	CASSRYSTGNDYGYTF
TRBJ2-3	once	TRBV7-9	TRBD2	TGTGCCAGCACCCCGGGACTAGGCACAGATACGCAGTATTTT	CASTPGLGTDTQYF
TRBJ2-7	-	TRBV5-1	-	TGCGCCAGCAGCTTGGGTGGGGGAGGCTACGAGCAGTACTTC	CASSLGGGGYEQYF
TRBJ2-1	-	TRBV30	TRBD2	TGTGCCTGGAGCGTAGCGGGAGGGGCCAATGAGCAGTTCTTC	CAWSVAGGANEQFF
TRBJ2-3	-	TRBV5-6	-	TGTGCCAGCAGCAGGGTGGGGTCGGATACGCAGTATTTT	CASSRVGSDTQYF
TRBJ2-1	-	TRBV4-1	TRBD2	TGCGCCAGCAGCCAACTACTAGCGGTCCCTTTCAATGAGCAGTTCTTC	CASSQLLAVPFNEQFF
TRBJ2-7	-	TRBV18	-	TGTGCCAGCTCACCACCTGGACGGGCTAGGGTCTACGAGCAGTACTTC	CASSPPGRARVYEQYF
TRBJ1-1	-	TRBV28	-	TGTGCCAGCAGCTCCCCTTGGGGGTTTAGGGGAGCTTTCTTT	CASSSPWGFRGAFF
TRBJ2-3	once	TRBV2	-	TGTGCCAGCAGTGGAGTGGCGCAAAGCACAGATACGCAGTATTTT	CASSGVAQSTDTQYF
TRBJ2-1	-	TRBV28	TRBD1	TGTGCCAGCAGCCAAGGGACAGGGTACAATGAGCAGTTCTTC	CASSQGTGYNEQFF
TRBJ2-7	-	TRBV7-9	TRBD2	TGTGCCAGCAGCTCATATTTTACTAGCGGGAGCGTGATGCGGGAGCAGTACTTC	CASSSYFTSGSVMREQYF
TRBJ2-7	-	TRBV28	-	TGTGCCAGCAGCCCGATCAGGTTTTCCTACGAGCAGTACTTC	CASSPIRFSYEQYF
TRBJ2-7	-	TRBV7-9	TRBD1	TGTGCCAGCGCCGCATCTGGACAGGGAACCTACGAGCAGTACTTC	CASAASGQGTYEQYF
TRBJ2-7	-	TRBV27	-	TGTGCCAGCAGTTTACGGCGGACAAGCTCCTACGAGCAGTACTTC	CASSLRRTSSYEQYF
TRBJ1-2	-	TRBV2	-	TGTGCCAGCAGTGACAGGAGGAGCTATGGCTACACCTTC	CASSDRRSYGYTF
TRBJ2-5	-	TRBV6-5	-	TGTGCCAGCAGACGACCCGGGGGCGAACAGGAGACCCAGTACTTC	CASRRPGGEQETQYF
TRBJ1-4	-	TRBV4-1	-	TGCGCCAGCAGCCAAGATCTTGCGGGGGGCGGTTTTGGTGAAAAACTGTTTTTT	CASSQDLAGGGFGEKLFF
TRBJ2-5	-	TRBV19	-	TGTGCCAGTAGTTCGAGGAGGGCCTCAGAGACCCAGTACTTC	CASSSRRASETQYF
TRBJ2-1	-	TRBV30	-	TGTGCCTCGACCATACAGGCCTCCCCCTACAATGAGCAGTTCTTC	CASTIQASPYNEQFF
TRBJ1-2	-	TRBV4-1	-	TGCGCCAGCAGCCAAGACCGACCCCGGGGCGGCTACACCTTC	CASSQDRPRGGYTF
TRBJ2-7	-	TRBV6-1	-	TGTGCCAGCAGTGTGCAGCAGGGTGCATCCTACGAGCAGTACTTC	CASSVQQGASYEQYF
TRBJ1-1	-	TRBV11-2	-	TGTGCCAGCAGCTTAGCGTGGGGGGGCCAGACTGAAGCTTTCTTT	CASSLAWGGQTEAFF
TRBJ2-7	-	TRBV18	-	TGTGCCAGCTCACTAATAGGGGGAGAGGGGAACTACGAGCAGTACTTC	CASSLIGGEGNYEQYF
TRBJ2-7	-	TRBV27	TRBD2	TGTGCCAGCAGTTCCTACTGGACTAGCGGGAGTTACGAGCAGTACTTC	CASSSYWTSGSYEQYF
TRBJ2-1	-	TRBV18	-	TGTGCCAGCTCACCACCTTTCCCGGGGAGAAATGAGCAGTTCTTC	CASSPPFPGRNEQFF
TRBJ1-5	once	TRBV10-2	TRBD1	TGCGCCAGCAGTGAGTCCCCGACAGGGCCGCAGCCCCAGCATTTT	CASSESPTGPQPQHF
TRBJ2-7	-	TRBV10-3	-	TGTGCCATCGCACAGAACTACGAGCAGTACTTC	CAIAQNYEQYF